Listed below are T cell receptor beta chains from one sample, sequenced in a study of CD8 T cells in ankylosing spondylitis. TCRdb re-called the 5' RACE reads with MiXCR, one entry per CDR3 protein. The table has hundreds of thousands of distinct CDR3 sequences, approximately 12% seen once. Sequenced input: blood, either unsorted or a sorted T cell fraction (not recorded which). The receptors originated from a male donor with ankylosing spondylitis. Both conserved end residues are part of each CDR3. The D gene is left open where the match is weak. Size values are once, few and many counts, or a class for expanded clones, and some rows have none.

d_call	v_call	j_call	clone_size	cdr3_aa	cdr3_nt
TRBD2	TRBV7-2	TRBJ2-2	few	CASSWSGGGELFF	TGTGCCAGCAGCTGGTCGGGGGGCGGGGAGCTGTTTTTT
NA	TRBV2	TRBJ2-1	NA	CARGGNEQFF	TGTGCCAGGGGTGGCAATGAGCAGTTCTTC
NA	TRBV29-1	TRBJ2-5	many	CSVAQGSVRETQYF	TGCAGCGTTGCTCAGGGATCGGTAAGAGAGACCCAGTACTTC
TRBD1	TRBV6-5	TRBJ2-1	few	CASSSPGQGHMSSYNEQFF	TGTGCCAGCAGTTCCCCGGGACAGGGACATATGAGCTCCTACAATGAGCAGTTCTTC
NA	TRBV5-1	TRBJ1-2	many	CASSLNSLSGYTF	TGCGCCAGCAGCTTGAACTCCTTAAGTGGCTACACCTTC
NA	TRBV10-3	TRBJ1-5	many	CAISDSGGNQPQHF	TGTGCCATCAGTGATTCAGGGGGCAATCAGCCCCAGCATTTT
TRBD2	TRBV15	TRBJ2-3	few	CATSRGPTSGGTDTQYF	TGTGCCACCAGCAGGGGACCGACTAGCGGGGGCACAGATACGCAGTATTTT
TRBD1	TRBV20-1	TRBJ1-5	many	CSASRTGGGQPQHF	TGCAGTGCTAGCCGGACAGGGGGAGGACAGCCCCAGCATTTT
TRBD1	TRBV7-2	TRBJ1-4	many	CASSFTGTGDGKLFF	TGTGCCAGCAGCTTCACCGGGACAGGGGATGGAAAACTGTTTTTT
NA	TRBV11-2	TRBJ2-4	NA	CASSLDIAKNIQYF	TGTGCCAGCAGCTTAGATATAGCCAAAAACATTCAGTACTTC
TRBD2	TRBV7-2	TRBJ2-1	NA	CASSLARGSPSYNEQFF	TGTGCCAGCAGCTTAGCGCGGGGGAGCCCATCCTACAATGAGCAGTTCTTC
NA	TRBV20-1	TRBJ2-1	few	CSAHTTIYNEQFF	TGCAGTGCACATACGACTATCTACAATGAGCAGTTCTTC
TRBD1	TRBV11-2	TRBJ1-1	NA	CASSSPPGQGAGDTEAFF	TGTGCCAGCAGCTCCCCCCCGGGACAGGGGGCCGGCGACACTGAAGCTTTCTTT
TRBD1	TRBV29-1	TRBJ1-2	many	CSVDPDRGGYGYTF	TGCAGCGTTGATCCGGACAGGGGTGGCTATGGCTACACCTTC
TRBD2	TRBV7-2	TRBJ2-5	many	CASSLAGLAEETQYF	TGTGCCAGCAGCTTAGCGGGACTAGCGGAAGAGACCCAGTACTTC
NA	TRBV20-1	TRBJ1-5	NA	CSARFRYGQPQHF	TGCAGTGCTAGATTCAGGTATGGGCAGCCCCAGCATTTT
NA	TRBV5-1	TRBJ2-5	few	CASSSIAVNQETQYF	TGCGCCAGCAGCTCGATCGCAGTCAACCAAGAGACCCAGTACTTC
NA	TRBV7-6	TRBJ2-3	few	CASSLDALAEDTQYF	TGTGCCAGCAGCTTAGACGCGCTAGCCGAAGATACGCAGTATTTT
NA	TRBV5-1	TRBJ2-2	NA	CASSSTVNTGELFF	TGCGCCAGCAGCTCAACAGTGAACACCGGGGAGCTGTTTTTT
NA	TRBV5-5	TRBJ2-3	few	CASSLVVGGADTQYF	TGTGCCAGCAGCTTGGTTGTGGGGGGCGCAGATACGCAGTATTTT
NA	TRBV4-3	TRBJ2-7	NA	CASSRNIADSSYEQYF	TGCGCCAGCAGCCGTAACATAGCGGATAGCTCCTACGAGCAGTACTTC
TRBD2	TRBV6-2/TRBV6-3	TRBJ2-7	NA	CASRLAGGGIRVYEQYF	TGTGCCAGTCGACTAGCGGGAGGGGGTATCAGAGTCTACGAGCAGTACTTC
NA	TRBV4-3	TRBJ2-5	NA	CASSQDGGYQETQYF	TGCGCCAGCAGCCAAGACGGAGGGTACCAAGAGACCCAGTACTTC
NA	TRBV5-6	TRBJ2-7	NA	CASSLRRGNEQYF	TGTGCCAGCAGCTTGCGCAGGGGAAACGAGCAGTACTTC